This TCR beta chain derives from a study of spatial heterogeneity in lung cancer. TCRdb re-called the 5' RACE reads through MiXCR, storing one row per CDR3 protein. The repertoire includes 51,000 or so distinct CDR3 sequences, about 7.4% of them detected once, and approximately 40% sits in the top ten. Time point in this sample: blood at routine non-recurrence follow-up after resection. The sequenced material consisted of unsorted whole RNA from tumor, nontumor lung or frozen PBMC. Looked up from germline, CDR1 is SNHLY and CDR2 is FYNNEI. The CDR3 sequence is 15 residues long. With V trimmed by 10 bases and J by 3 bases, 12 bases remained unmatched.

The chain couples TRBV2 to TRBJ1-5; 7 nucleotides match TRBD1. The source is a female donor with early-stage non-small cell lung cancer. Specimen: PBMCs, collected at follow-up. The DNA for the CDR3 is TGTGCCACAGCAGCTAGACAGGGAGACAATCAGCCCCAGCATTTT. This gives the protein CATAARQGDNQPQHF.